This T cell receptor beta chain was profiled in a study of T cell responses to AZD1222 COVID-19 vaccine. Study overall: Combined were second doses at about 4 or about 12 weeks. General observations from the study: Baseline seropositives among AZD1222 recipients totaled only 5 to 7.

Repertoires were generated with immunoSEQ multiplex PCR, while TCRdb's copy carries only in-frame clones and drops some. The table shows about 94,000 clones, with roughly 89% occurring only once. As concerns this clone: Its antigen is as yet unknown.

This CDR3 is 14 amino acids long. Germline values: CDR1 LNHDA, CDR2 SQIVND (reference sequence). Unmatched junction bases numbered 12, after V lost 6 bases and J lost 8 bases. Specimen: peripheral blood, collected on day 0 of AZD1222 vaccination. The sequence derives from an adult in good health. This chain connects TRBV19 to TRBJ1-1; TRBD1 matches 7 bases. CDR3 sequence reads: CASSRQTGTEEAFF. The CDR3, as DNA: TGTGCCAGTAGCCGACAGACCGGGACAGAGGAAGCTTTCTTT.